This TCR beta chain was captured in a study of technical replicates of blood from several donors. Produced via immunoSEQ multiplex PCR; TCRdb's table is partial and in-frame only. The top ten hold about 0.24% of the sample, which has about 82,000 clones, 85% to 95% seen once. With 8 bases removed from V and 9 bases from J, the gap between germline ends came to 23 bases. Germline CDR1 and CDR2: SEHNR and FQNEAQ (reference sequence). CDR3 length equals 15 residues. Sample: T cells isolated from PBMCs. The chain uses TRBV7-9 and TRBJ2-1; tentative D call: TRBD1 (6 bases). The sequence was collected from a human donor in good health. This CDR3 is CASLGLGHPMAEQFF. The DNA for the CDR3 is TGTGCCAGCCTCGGGCTGGGACACCCTATGGCTGAGCAGTTCTTC. Supplemented by reference TRBV7-9 and TRBJ2-1, the full variable domain reads DTGVSQNPRHKITKRGQNVTFRCDPISEHNRLYWYRQTLGQGPEFLTYFQNEAQLEKSRLLSDRFSAERPKGSFSTLEIQRTEQGDSAMYLCASLGLGHPMAEQFFGPGTRLTVL.